Listed here are 22 T cell receptor beta chains from one sample, sequenced in a study of CD8 T cells in ankylosing spondylitis. MiXCR was run by TCRdb on the 5' RACE reads, yielding one entry per CDR3 protein. The sample has roughly 250,000 distinct CDR3 sequences, roughly 8.6% seen once. The material sequenced was blood, either unsorted or a sorted T cell fraction (not recorded which). The receptors originated from a male donor with ankylosing spondylitis or in good health (not recorded which).

This clonotype occurred many times. The chain links TRBV19 to TRBJ1-2, with D perhaps matching TRBD1 (5 bases). V shed 4 bases and J shed 8 bases, with 14 bases lying between them. Germline V gives CDR1 LNHDA, CDR2 SQIVND (reference sequence). This CDR3 is built from 13 residues. The CDR3 sequence is CASSTAGPRGYTF. The CDR3 coding sequence is TGTGCCAGTAGTACAGCAGGGCCTCGAGGCTACACCTTC.

This clonotype has ten or more counts. The chain is built from TRBV20-1 and TRBJ2-1; maybe TRBD1 (5 bases). The CDR3 has 14 amino acids. Germline lookup yields CDR1 DFQATT and CDR2 SNEGSKA (reference sequence). V was trimmed by 2 bases and J by 8 bases, leaving 16 bases between them. CDR3 loop: CSARTGSRRDEQFF. The CDR3, as DNA: TGCAGTGCTAGAACAGGTAGTCGCCGGGATGAGCAGTTCTTC.

This clonotype was counted ten times or more. The chain links TRBV5-1 to TRBJ1-2; 8 positions agree with TRBD1. CDR1 and CDR2 from the germline V gene are SGHRS and YFSETQ. J was trimmed by 4 bases and V by 3 bases; bases with no gene match: 11. There are 16 residues in the CDR3. The chain's CDR3 is CASSYTGQGNSYGYTF. Here the CDR3 DNA reads TGCGCCAGCAGCTACACCGGACAGGGAAATAGCTATGGCTACACCTTC.

At least ten counts were recorded for this clonotype. The chain couples TRBV27 to TRBJ2-5, with TRBD1 matching 10 bases. CDR1 and CDR2 from the germline V gene are MNHEY and SMNVEV (reference sequence). The CDR3 has 15 residues. V lost 5 bases and J lost 2; bases outside the gene matches: 5. CDR3 region: CASSLRTGGQETQYF. The DNA of the CDR3 is TGTGCCAGCAGTCTACGGACAGGGGGGCAAGAGACCCAGTACTTC.

This clonotype was seen many times. The genes are TRBV9 and TRBJ2-3, with a possible D match to TRBD1 (6 bases). Trimming shortened V by 5 bases and J by 2 bases, and 9 bases separated the two germline ends. The CDR3 is 13 residues long. Per the germline V gene, CDR1 is SGDLS and CDR2 is YYNGEE. The CDR3 DNA follows: TGTGCCAGCAGGGGGGCCGCCACAGATACGCAGTATTTT. Amino acids: CASRGAATDTQYF.

This clonotype has ten or more counts. This chain connects TRBV20-1 to TRBJ2-1, with a possible D match to TRBD1 (5 bases). Trimming stripped 6 bases from V and 2 bases from J, with 23 bases between. The germline gives CDR1 DFQATT, CDR2 SNEGSKA (reference sequence). The CDR3 has 17 amino acids. CDR3 DNA sequence: TGCAGTGCAGACCCTGAAGGGGTCACACCGACCTACAATGAGCAGTTCTTC. Amino acid sequence: CSADPEGVTPTYNEQFF.

J is TRBJ2-3 and V is TRBV20-1; the D gene is possibly TRBD1 (6 bases). Trimming took 7 bases from V and 2 from J, leaving 19 bases between them. The CDR3 consists of 15 residues. CDR1 is DFQATT and CDR2 is SNEGSKA in the germline V gene (reference sequence). As DNA, the CDR3 is TGCAGTGTTTCAAGAAAGGGACAAATCACAGATACGCAGTATTTT. Its protein product is CSVSRKGQITDTQYF.

Many counts were recorded for this clonotype. The chain couples TRBV7-2 to TRBJ1-5; D is undetermined. In germline, CDR1 is SGHTA, CDR2 FQGNSA. This CDR3 region has 13 residues. Trimming pared 5 bases from V and 2 bases from J, leaving 7 bases between. The CDR3 coding sequence is TGTGCCAGCAGCACCCGGGGCAATCAGCCCCAGCATTTT. Its protein product is CASSTRGNQPQHF. The full variable domain, in which reference TRBV7-2 and TRBJ1-5 provide the parts outside the CDR3, is GAGVSQSPSNKVTEKGKDVELRCDPISGHTALYWYRQSLGQGLEFLIYFQGNSAPDKSGLPSDRFSAERTGGSVSTLTIQRTQQEDSAVYLCASSTRGNQPQHFGDGTRLSIL.

A word on this clonotype: This may be a read error: a much more frequent sequence differs by one nucleotide. Without the conserved terminal phenylalanine or tryptophan, this CDR3 likely stems from a read error. This CDR3 is CASSLRMGDTQYS. The CDR3 coding sequence is TGTGCCAGCAGCTTAAGGATGGGAGATACGCAGTATTCT. The rearrangement uses TRBV7-9 and TRBJ2-3; D uncertain. Trimming stripped 2 bases from V and 5 bases from J, with 8 bases between. CDR1 is SEHNR, CDR2 FQNEAQ, per germline (reference sequence). CDR3 size: 13 residues.

This clonotype was counted at least ten times. The chain couples TRBV20-1 to TRBJ2-5; 7 bases are a match to TRBD2. Germline lookup yields CDR1 DFQATT and CDR2 SNEGSKA (reference sequence). The CDR3 runs 16 residues. V dropped 0 bases and J dropped 6; count of bases not matched to a gene: 13. CDR3 loop: CSARDKRGNLGQTQYF. DNA of the CDR3: TGCAGTGCTAGAGATAAGCGGGGTAACCTCGGACAGACCCAGTACTTC.

At least ten counts were recorded for this clonotype. V gene TRBV12-3 or TRBV12-4 combines with J gene TRBJ2-7, with D possibly being TRBD2 (5 bases). The V end lost 4 bases, the J end lost 5 bases, and 9 bases lay between the germline ends. The CDR3 is made up of 12 amino acids. The CDR3 here is CASSWELNEQYF. DNA of the CDR3: TGTGCCAGCAGTTGGGAGCTGAACGAGCAGTACTTC.

This clonotype was observed at least ten times. The chain employs TRBV3-1 and TRBJ2-3; no firm D call. CDR1 is LGHDT, CDR2 YNNKEL, per germline (reference sequence). This CDR3 spans 14 amino acids. Trimming took 0 bases from V and 2 from J, leaving 6 bases between them. CDR3 bases: TGTGCCAGCAGCCAAGATTACTACACAGATACGCAGTATTTT. This encodes CASSQDYYTDTQYF.

The table lists this clonotype with many counts. The rearrangement links TRBV7-2 to TRBJ1-3, with TRBD1 matching 7 bases. V lost 6 bases and J lost 4; bases outside the gene matches: 9. There are 15 residues in the CDR3. Germline CDR1 reads SGHTA; CDR2 reads FQGNSA. This CDR3 reads CASSPSQGPGNTIYF. The CDR3 region has the DNA TGTGCCAGCAGTCCTTCACAGGGGCCCGGAAACACCATATATTTT.

The chain joins TRBV5-1 to TRBJ1-6; D gene uncertain. This CDR3 comprises 15 residues. Trimming took 1 base from V and 7 from J, leaving 12 bases between them. The germline gives CDR1 SGHRS, CDR2 YFSETQ. The CDR3 region has the DNA TGCGCCAGCAGCTTGTCGAGGAGGAAGAATTCACCCCTCCACTTT. Translated, it gives CASSLSRRKNSPLHF.

The rearrangement joins TRBV7-9 to TRBJ2-7; TRBD1 agrees at 7 bases. The CDR3 sequence is 15 residues long. CDR1 is SEHNR and CDR2 is FQNEAQ in the germline V gene (reference sequence). Trimming at V came to 1 base and at J to 2 bases, leaving 5 bases not matched to a gene. The CDR3, as DNA: TGTGCCAGCAGCTTAGTCGTGGGACAGCCCTACGAGCAGTACTTC. The encoded protein is CASSLVVGQPYEQYF.

This clonotype was seen a handful of times. The V and J genes are TRBV14 and TRBJ2-6, with D perhaps being TRBD1 or TRBD2 (6 bases each). This CDR3 spans 15 amino acids. Germline values: CDR1 SGHDN, CDR2 FVKESK. Between the trimmed V and J ends, which lost 0 bases and 10 bases, there was a span of 13 bases. The DNA for the CDR3 is TGTGCCAGCAGCCAAGACAGCCAGGGGAGGAACGTCCTGACTTTC. Translated, it gives CASSQDSQGRNVLTF.

This clonotype occurred many times. This chain uses TRBV10-3 with TRBJ2-7, with D perhaps matching TRBD1 or TRBD2 (6 bases each). The germline V gene has CDR1 ENHRY and CDR2 SYGVKD. The CDR3 is 14 residues long. The V and J ends lost 0 bases and 5 bases respectively, with 11 bases between them. This CDR3 is CAISESRGVDEQYF. Here the CDR3 DNA reads TGTGCCATCAGTGAGTCTAGGGGGGTCGACGAGCAGTACTTC.

This clonotype has ten or more counts. The chain employs TRBV15 and TRBJ2-1; 13 bases line up with TRBD2. This CDR3 spans 17 amino acids. Germline CDR1 is LNHNV and CDR2 is YYDKDF (reference sequence). Losses at the gene ends were 5 bases for V and 6 bases for J; bases not matched to a gene: 10. The CDR3 spells CATSGASGLAGSNEQFF. The CDR3 DNA sequence: TGTGCCACCAGCGGAGCCTCGGGACTAGCGGGATCCAATGAGCAGTTCTTC.

This clonotype was counted at least ten times. The chain links TRBV6-1 to TRBJ2-5; either TRBD1 or TRBD2 may fit D (5 bases each). Germline V gene sequence: CDR1 MNHNS, CDR2 SASEGT. There are 15 residues in the CDR3. The V gene lost 6 bases and the J gene lost 5 bases, with 19 bases spanning the gap. The CDR3 DNA reads TGTGCCAGCAGATTTTCGGGACGTGAGGAGGAGACCCAGTACTTC. Its protein product is CASRFSGREEETQYF.

This clonotype was seen repeatedly, ten times or more. The CDR3 is CASSLTPPETQYF. CDR3 in DNA: TGTGCCAGCAGCTTGACCCCTCCCGAGACCCAGTACTTC. The gene calls are TRBV7-3 and TRBJ2-5; no definite D call. Deletions cut 3 bases from V and 5 bases from J, with 10 bases between. This CDR3 contains 13 residues. Germline V lookup: CDR1 SGHTA, CDR2 FQGTGA.

Ten or more counts support this clonotype. The chain employs TRBV29-1 and TRBJ2-3; 12 nucleotides align to TRBD2. Germline loops: CDR1 SQVTM, CDR2 ANQGSEA. This CDR3 has 17 amino acids. The V and J ends lost 7 bases and 0 bases, in that order; junction bases with no gene match: 11. CDR3 DNA: TGCAGCGCCCGGACTAGCGGGGCGATAACTAGCACAGATACGCAGTATTTT. It translates to CSARTSGAITSTDTQYF.

This clonotype was detected ten times or more. The chain is built from TRBV7-9 and TRBJ2-7; the match to TRBD2 covers 11 bases. Per the germline V gene, CDR1 is SEHNR and CDR2 is FQNEAQ (reference sequence). This CDR3 has 15 residues. V dropped 5 bases and J dropped 3; count of bases not matched to a gene: 6. In nucleotides, the CDR3 is TGTGCCAGCAGCCCGGGGACTAGCGGTGTCTACGAGCAGTACTTC. Translated: CASSPGTSGVYEQYF.